A single sample gave rise to the 32 T cell receptor beta chains below, sequenced in a study of tumor-infiltrating lymphocytes in primary liver carcinoma. With a constant-region primer, TCR beta cDNA was made from approximately 520 ng of total RNA. Nested multiplex PCR, run for three rounds with slightly modified ARM-PCR, yielded TCR beta libraries. A C-beta reverse primer was combined with TRBV1-TRBV30 forward primers in the first two PCR rounds, and each round had around 11 cycles. A single record per CDR3 protein comes from TCRdb applying MiXCR to the multiplex PCR reads. The repertoire holds about 330,000 distinct CDR3 sequences, with 65% as singletons. It was unsorted whole blood that yielded blood RNA, and germline DNA was also extracted. Sequences were obtained from peripheral blood. All receptors come from a middle-aged man with primary liver carcinoma and hepatitis B virus infection.

In regard to this clonotype: A much larger clone lies a single base off, so this may be a read error. The V gene is TRBV6-2 or TRBV6-3, the J gene TRBJ2-7, with D maybe TRBD2 (6 bases). The last part of the DNA fits TRBJ2-1 better; the J call may be wrong. Germline CDR1 reads MNHEY; CDR2 reads SVGEGT. This CDR3 comprises 15 residues. The CDR3: CASRHGGETYYEQFF. CDR3 nucleotides: TGTGCCAGCAGACACGGCGGGGAAACATACTACGAGCAGTTCTTC.

V usage is TRBV11-2 and J usage is TRBJ2-7; no firm D call. Germline values: CDR1 SGHAT, CDR2 FQNNGV. The CDR3 contains 14 residues. V lost 4 bases and J lost 3, with 13 bases in between. Here the CDR3 reads CASSSSVGHYEQYF. The CDR3 DNA is TGTGCCAGCAGCTCATCCGTAGGGCACTACGAGCAGTACTTC.

Points on this clonotype: A much larger clone lies a single base off, so this may be a read error. The genes are TRBV4-1 and TRBJ2-7; 9 bases agree with TRBD2. Germline assignment: CDR1 MGHRA and CDR2 YSYEKL. This CDR3 contains 16 residues. CDR3 coding DNA: TGCGCCAGCAGCCAAGACAAGACTAGCGGTACCTACGATCAGTACTTC. This codes for CASSQDKTSGTYDQYF.

This clonotype was counted a few times. J is TRBJ2-2 and V is TRBV6-2 or TRBV6-3; TRBD2 matches at 12 bases. Trimming at V came to 4 bases and at J to 3 bases, leaving 3 bases not matched to a gene. Germline V gene data show CDR1 as MNHEY and CDR2 as SVGEGT. CDR3 length equals 16 residues. CDR3 protein: CASSLLAGGDTGELFF. CDR3 nucleotide sequence: TGTGCCAGCAGTTTACTAGCGGGAGGTGACACCGGGGAGCTGTTTTTT.

The chain links TRBV28 to TRBJ2-1; TRBD2 is a possible D gene (6 bases). Trimming stripped 6 bases from V and 2 bases from J, with 14 bases between. Germline V gene sequence: CDR1 MDHEN, CDR2 SYDVKM. The CDR3 runs to 15 residues. CDR3 in DNA: TGTGCCAGCAGGGGACGACTAGTCGCCTACAATGAGCAGTTCTTC. Translation: CASRGRLVAYNEQFF.

As DNA, the CDR3 is TGTGCCAGCAGCCAAGTCGAGGGACTAGCGGGAGTAATTGAGCAGTTCTTC. Its protein product is CASSQVEGLAGVIEQFF. V and J are TRBV4-2 and TRBJ2-1; 14 nucleotides align to TRBD2. The V and J ends lost 1 base and 9 bases, in that order; junction bases with no gene match: 8. Germline CDR1 and CDR2: LGHNA and YNFKEQ. The CDR3 contains 17 residues.

This clonotype has just a few counts. A read error is likely, as this CDR3 ends without the conserved phenylalanine or tryptophan. This chain joins TRBV29-1 and TRBJ2-1; D is uncertain. CDR1 is SQVTM and CDR2 is ANQGSEA in the germline V gene. The CDR3 is 12 residues long. With 4 bases removed from V and 5 bases from J, the gap between germline ends came to 9 bases. The CDR3 region has the DNA TGCAGCGTTGGCTCACCCCACAATGAGCAGTTCTTA. It codes for CSVGSPHNEQFL.

The chain is built from TRBV4-2 and TRBJ2-6, with D hard to call. The ends were cut back, 1 base at V and 0 bases at J, with 10 bases in the middle. Germline CDR1 reads LGHNA; CDR2 reads YNFKEQ. This CDR3 region has 17 residues. The CDR3 sequence: CASSQGGKGSGANVLTF. The CDR3 nucleotides read TGTGCCAGCAGCCAAGGTGGTAAGGGCTCTGGGGCCAACGTCCTGACTTTC.

The chain recombines TRBV4-2 with TRBJ2-7; D perhaps matches TRBD2 (6 bases). V lost 0 bases and J 13 bases, leaving 16 bases between the germline ends. The CDR3 runs 13 residues. Per the germline V gene, CDR1 is LGHNA and CDR2 is YNFKEQ. The CDR3 loop is CASSQDLGRRLYF. For the CDR3, the DNA is TGTGCCAGCAGCCAAGATCTAGGGAGGAGATTATACTTC.

This clonotype showed up many times. The chain recombines TRBV6-1 with TRBJ2-1; no definite D call. The CDR3 totals 11 residues. The germline V gene encodes CDR1 MNHNS and CDR2 SASEGT. V lost 7 bases to trimming and J lost 3 bases, with 4 bases between them. The CDR3 spells CASNSYNEQFF. In DNA, the CDR3 is TGTGCCAGCAACAGCTACAATGAGCAGTTCTTC.

This clonotype was picked up a small number of times. The chain uses TRBV5-4 and TRBJ2-3; 11 positions match TRBD1. The junction had 3 bases not matched to a gene; V was cut back by 0 bases and J by 0 bases. The CDR3 totals 17 residues. Germline V lookup: CDR1 SGHNT, CDR2 YYREEE (reference sequence). The CDR3 spells CASSLVGTGGSTDTQYF. CDR3 in DNA: TGTGCCAGCAGCTTGGTCGGGACAGGGGGTAGCACAGATACGCAGTATTTT.

The V call is TRBV5-1, the J call TRBJ2-6; D perhaps matches TRBD1 (6 bases). CDR1 and CDR2 from the germline V gene are SGHRS and YFSETQ. V lost 3 bases and J lost 1, with 11 bases in between. This CDR3 region has 16 residues. CDR3 loop: CASSSDGTSGANVLTF. CDR3 in DNA: TGCGCCAGCAGCTCAGACGGGACATCTGGGGCCAACGTCCTGACTTTC. Full variable domain (rest looked up from reference TRBV5-1 and TRBJ2-6): KAGVTQTPRYLIKTRGQQVTLSCSPISGHRSVSWYQQTPGQGLQFLFEYFSETQRNKGNFPGRFSGRQFSNSRSEMNVSTLELGDSALYLCASSSDGTSGANVLTFGAGSRLTVL.

In this sample, this clonotype turned up a few times. The chain employs TRBV5-4 and TRBJ2-3; D gene ambiguous. CDR3 length: 18 amino acids. Germline values: CDR1 SGHNT, CDR2 YYREEE (reference sequence). Trimming stripped 1 base from V and 0 bases from J, with 18 bases between. The CDR3: CASSLKQARTFSTDTQYF. The CDR3 bases are TGTGCCAGCAGCTTGAAACAAGCCCGTACGTTTAGCACAGATACGCAGTATTTT.

About this clonotype itself: A read error is likely, as this CDR3 ends without the conserved phenylalanine or tryptophan. CDR3 nucleotide sequence: TGTGCCAGCAGTGGGGATAACAACTATCGCGAGCAGTACTTG. The encoded protein is CASSGDNNYREQYL. The chain carries TRBV6-6 and TRBJ2-7; unclear D gene. V was pared by 5 bases and J by 6 bases, with 17 bases between. The germline CDR1 and CDR2 sequences are MNHNY and SVGAGI (reference sequence). The CDR3 has 14 amino acids.

This clonotype was counted at least ten times. The genes are TRBV6-5 and TRBJ2-1, with a tentative D call TRBD2 (6 bases). Germline V CDR1 and CDR2: MNHEY, SVGAGI. V was pared by 2 bases and J by 8 bases, with 16 bases between. The CDR3 extends over 15 amino acids. In DNA form, the CDR3 reads TGTGCCAGCAGTTACAGGCTAGCGTCCCACGATGAGCAGTTCTTC. Amino acids: CASSYRLASHDEQFF.

In the case of this clonotype: A single base separates this from a much larger clone, so it may be a read error. The gene calls are TRBV12-3 or TRBV12-4 and TRBJ2-2, with D unclear. This CDR3 comprises 15 residues. Trimming cost V 4 bases and J 0 bases, with 9 bases left between them. The DNA for the CDR3 is TGTGCCAGCAGTTCGGCAGCCACGAACACCGGGGAGCTGTTTTTT. Amino acids: CASSSAATNTGELFF.

Remarks on this clonotype: One base away lies a much larger clone, so this may be a sequencing read error. This chain links TRBV4-1 with TRBJ2-5, with 8 bases that match TRBD1. Germline V gene lookup returns CDR1 MGHRA and CDR2 YSYEKL. The CDR3 runs to 13 residues. The CDR3 nucleotides are TGCACCAGCAGCCGACAGGGGAGGGAGACCCAGTACTTC. Translating gives CTSSRQGRETQYF.

Comments on this clonotype: A much larger clonotype is one base distant, so this may be a read error. The CDR3 does not close with the conserved phenylalanine or tryptophan, likely indicating a read error. The chain is built from TRBV6-5 and TRBJ2-1; TRBD2 agrees at 9 bases. Germline CDR1 MNHEY, CDR2 SVGAGI. V lost 6 bases and J lost 6; bases outside the gene matches: 9. The CDR3 is 15 residues long. CDR3: CASSPGTSSFNEQFL. The CDR3, as DNA: TGTGCCAGCAGCCCCGGGACTAGCAGCTTCAATGAGCAGTTCCTC.

Many counts were recorded for this clonotype. This chain joins TRBV6-2 or TRBV6-3 and TRBJ2-1; TRBD2 agrees at 7 bases. This CDR3 has 16 residues. Germline values: CDR1 MNHEY, CDR2 SVGEGT. J gave up 6 bases and V 5 bases, and 13 bases lay outside the gene matches. CDR3 loop: CASSPWGSGKVNEQFF. The CDR3 DNA sequence: TGTGCCAGCAGTCCCTGGGGGAGCGGGAAGGTCAATGAGCAGTTCTTC.

The genes are TRBV2 and TRBJ2-5; the D is unclear. CDR1 and CDR2 (germline): SNHLY, FYNNEI. CDR3 length equals 10 residues. V was pared by 4 bases and J by 4 bases, with 1 base between. The CDR3 spells CASSGETQYF. The CDR3 region has the DNA TGTGCCAGCAGTGGAGAGACCCAGTACTTC.

This clonotype was detected many times. The chain combines TRBV6-6 with TRBJ2-1; tentative D call: TRBD2 (6 bases). V shed 5 bases and J shed 7 bases, with 12 bases lying between them. CDR3 size: 13 residues. Germline V CDR1 and CDR2: MNHNY, SVGAGI (reference sequence). CDR3 sequence: CASSTGDQNEQFF. The CDR3 nucleotides read TGTGCCAGCAGTACGGGGGACCAAAATGAGCAGTTCTTC.

The chain employs TRBV5-1 and TRBJ2-7; D possibly corresponds to TRBD2 (5 bases). Germline CDR1 is SGHRS and CDR2 is YFSETQ. The CDR3 contains 13 residues. Between the trimmed V and J ends, which lost 0 bases and 7 bases, there was a span of 11 bases. The DNA for the CDR3 is TGCGCCAGCAGCTTGGCCGCGTCGGGGGAGCAGTACTTC. It encodes CASSLAASGEQYF.

This clonotype appeared many times. The chain uses TRBV28 and TRBJ2-7; D is possibly TRBD1 (5 bases). Between the trimmed V and J ends, which lost 2 bases and 2 bases, there was a span of 19 bases. Germline CDR1 reads MDHEN; CDR2 reads SYDVKM. The CDR3 consists of 17 residues. The CDR3 region is CASSLPRQRNHAYEQYF. As DNA, the CDR3 is TGTGCCAGCAGTTTACCTCGACAGCGTAACCATGCCTACGAGCAGTACTTC. Variable domain in full (rest from reference TRBV28 and TRBJ2-7): DVKVTQSSRYLVKRTGEKVFLECVQDMDHENMFWYRQDPGLGLRLIYFSYDVKMKEKGDIPEGYSVSREKKERFSLILESASTNQTSMYLCASSLPRQRNHAYEQYFGPGTRLTVT.

At least ten counts were recorded for this clonotype. A much bigger clone sits one base away, suggesting this may be a read error. CDR3 sequence reads: CASSRTEGGETQYF. The CDR3 DNA sequence: TGTGCCAGCAGCCGGACAGAGGGGGGGGAGACCCAGTACTTC. The chain links TRBV11-2 to TRBJ2-5, with TRBD2 as a possible D gene (7 bases). The V end lost 5 bases, the J end lost 5 bases, and 15 bases lay between the germline ends. Germline loops: CDR1 SGHAT, CDR2 FQNNGV. The CDR3 length is 14 residues.

This clonotype was seen repeatedly, ten times or more. The CDR3: CASSPNGLSSYEQYF. In nucleotides, the CDR3 is TGTGCCAGCAGCCCCAACGGCCTATCCTCCTACGAGCAGTACTTC. The chain has TRBV5-5 and TRBJ2-7; D gene ambiguous. Germline loops: CDR1 SGHKS, CDR2 YYEKEE (reference sequence). This CDR3 region has 15 residues. V lost 4 bases, J lost 0 bases, and 14 bases lay in between.

This sequence joins TRBV29-1 and TRBJ2-3; possibly TRBD1 for D (5 bases). Germline lookup yields CDR1 SQVTM and CDR2 ANQGSEA. Trimming stripped 3 bases from V and 4 bases from J, with 20 bases between. CDR3 size: 16 residues. In nucleotides, the CDR3 is TGCAGCGTTGAGGGTAGGGGTGCAGAAGCTTCAGATACGCAGTATTTT. Its translation: CSVEGRGAEASDTQYF.

About this clonotype itself: One end of the junction fails to match germline, which may point to a read error. The J gene is TRBJ2-1, the V gene TRBV6-2 or TRBV6-3; no clear D. The germline CDR1 and CDR2 sequences are MNHEY and SVGEGT. The CDR3 is 14 amino acids. CDR3 bases: TGTGCCAGCAGTTCGCCCGGTCCATACAATGAGCAGTCCTTC. Translation: CASSSPGPYNEQSF.

This sequence joins TRBV5-1 and TRBJ1-5; 9 positions match TRBD1. Germline values: CDR1 SGHRS, CDR2 YFSETQ. J was trimmed by 6 bases and V by 0 bases; bases with no gene match: 4. The CDR3 contains 15 residues. CDR3 DNA: TGCGCCAGCAGCTTGGGGACAGGGGAGGCTCAGCCCCAGCATTTT. Protein sequence: CASSLGTGEAQPQHF.

In its sample, this clonotype was seen many times. V is TRBV10-3 and J is TRBJ2-1; TRBD2 matches at 8 bases. The V and J ends lost 3 bases and 0 bases, in that order; junction bases with no gene match: 1. CDR3 length: 15 residues. Germline values: CDR1 ENHRY, CDR2 SYGVKD. The CDR3 region has the DNA TGTGCCATCAGTGAAAGCGGGAGCTCCTACAATGAGCAGTTCTTC. This codes for CAISESGSSYNEQFF.

V is TRBV11-1 and J is TRBJ2-1; D is unresolved. V was cut by 5 bases and J by 3 bases, with 17 bases left in between. CDR3 length equals 16 residues. The germline gives CDR1 SGHAT, CDR2 FQDESV (reference sequence). DNA of the CDR3: TGTGCCAGCAGCATATCGGCTAACGGTGACTACAATGAGCAGTTCTTC. Its translation is CASSISANGDYNEQFF.

A remark on this clonotype: This may be a read error: a much more frequent sequence differs by one nucleotide. The chain employs TRBV14 and TRBJ2-1, with D possibly being TRBD2 (5 bases). The CDR3 loop spans 14 amino acids. Germline CDR1 reads SGHDN; CDR2 reads FVKESK. The CDR3 here is CAISKLASHNEQFF. The CDR3 DNA reads TGTGCCATCAGCAAGCTAGCCTCGCACAATGAGCAGTTCTTC.

The rearrangement links TRBV20-1 to TRBJ2-6; D gene unclear. The CDR3 runs 14 residues. Trimming shortened V by 4 bases and J by 4 bases, and 11 bases separated the two germline ends. Germline-derived CDR1 and CDR2 are DFQATT and SNEGSKA (reference sequence). CDR3 residues: CSATHPLGANVLTF. CDR3 in DNA: TGCAGTGCTACCCATCCCCTCGGGGCCAACGTCCTGACTTTC.